Below are 30 T cell receptor beta chains sequenced from a single sample in a study of T cell responses to AZD1222 COVID-19 vaccine. The protocol was immunoSEQ multiplex PCR, while the TCRdb copy is restricted to in-frame clones and leaves out a portion. Among 150,000 to 200,000 clones listed, less than 95% were seen once. The specimen comprised peripheral blood, sampled on day 0 of AZD1222 vaccination. These receptors all come from an adult in good health.

The chain uses TRBV2 and TRBJ1-6; D ambiguous. V dropped 7 bases and J dropped 4 bases, with 11 bases sitting between them. The CDR3 sequence is 14 residues long. The germline gives CDR1 SNHLY, CDR2 FYNNEI. CDR3 nucleotide sequence: TGTGCCAGCACGGGCCAGGCTTATAATTCACCCCTCCACTTT. This codes for CASTGQAYNSPLHF.

The CDR3 nucleotides read TGCGCCAGCAGCCAAGCGGGCACGCAGGCCGGGGAGCTGTTTTTT. This gives the protein CASSQAGTQAGELFF. The gene calls are TRBV4-3 and TRBJ2-2; no clear D. The germline V gene has CDR1 LGHNA and CDR2 YSLEER. V lost 1 base, J lost 6 bases, and 12 bases lay in between. The CDR3 length is 15 residues.

The chain is built from TRBV15 and TRBJ2-5; the match to TRBD2 covers 10 bases. The germline CDR1 and CDR2 sequences are LNHNV and YYDKDF (reference sequence). CDR3 length equals 15 residues. V dropped 0 bases and J dropped 4; count of bases not matched to a gene: 2. The CDR3 sequence is CATSREAGGRETQYF. CDR3 nucleotide sequence: TGTGCCACCAGCAGAGAAGCGGGGGGGCGAGAGACCCAGTACTTC. Full variable domain (rest looked up from reference TRBV15 and TRBJ2-5): DAMVIQNPRYQVTQFGKPVTLSCSQTLNHNVMYWYQQKSSQAPKLLFHYYDKDFNNEADTPDNFQSRRPNTSFCFLDIRSPGLGDTAMYLCATSREAGGRETQYFGPGTRLLVL.

The CDR3 reads CASSQDLAFANYGYTF. The CDR3 nucleotides are TGTGCCAGCAGCCAAGATTTAGCTTTCGCTAACTATGGCTACACCTTC. This chain links TRBV4-2 with TRBJ1-2; D ambiguous. This CDR3 is 16 amino acids long. V shed 0 bases and J shed 0 bases, with 11 bases lying between them. Germline V lookup: CDR1 LGHNA, CDR2 YNFKEQ.

The CDR3 sequence: CASSRRQGTPYEQYF. The CDR3 nucleotides read TGTGCCAGTAGTAGGCGACAGGGGACCCCCTACGAGCAGTACTTC. The chain links TRBV19 to TRBJ2-7; TRBD1 matches at 8 bases. The CDR3 extends over 15 amino acids. Per germline, CDR1 LNHDA and CDR2 SQIVND (reference sequence). With V trimmed by 4 bases and J by 2 bases, 7 bases remained unmatched.

The rearrangement uses TRBV9 and TRBJ2-7; D unclear. Trimming took 2 bases from V and 1 from J, leaving 7 bases between them. CDR3 length equals 13 residues. Germline values: CDR1 SGDLS, CDR2 YYNGEE. The CDR3 region has the DNA TGTGCCAGCAGCGTGAGCGAATCCTACGAGCAGTACTTC. Protein product: CASSVSESYEQYF. The full variable domain, its missing parts supplied by reference TRBV9 and TRBJ2-7, is DSGVTQTPKHLITATGQRVTLRCSPRSGDLSVYWYQQSLDQGLQFLIQYYNGEERAKGNILERFSAQQFPDLHSELNLSSLELGDSALYFCASSVSESYEQYFGPGTRLTVT.

The J gene is TRBJ1-1, the V gene TRBV7-3, with 8 nucleotides matching TRBD1. CDR1 and CDR2 from the germline V gene are SGHTA and FQGTGA. The CDR3 runs 14 residues. V gave up 5 bases and J gave up 5 bases; unmatched junction bases: 7. Here the CDR3 reads CASSLQGAGTEAFF. The CDR3 nucleotides read TGTGCCAGCAGCCTGCAGGGGGCGGGGACTGAAGCTTTCTTT.

The rearrangement links TRBV18 to TRBJ2-2; D is ambiguous. This CDR3 has 16 residues. Trimming cost V 3 bases and J 0 bases, with 11 bases left between them. Germline assignment: CDR1 KGHSH and CDR2 LQKENI. CDR3 DNA: TGTGCCAGCTCACCCCTCCCAGGCCCGAACACCGGGGAGCTGTTTTTT. This translates into CASSPLPGPNTGELFF.

This clone was detected once. This chain links TRBV6-5 with TRBJ1-2; D is perhaps TRBD1 (6 bases). The CDR3 length is 12 residues. Germline lookup yields CDR1 MNHEY and CDR2 SVGAGI. V gave up 7 bases and J gave up 4 bases, with 10 bases separating them. The CDR3 sequence: CASIQGRYGYTF. CDR3 sequence (DNA): TGTGCCAGCATACAGGGACGCTATGGCTACACCTTC.

The chain is built from TRBV19 and TRBJ2-3; D may match TRBD1 or TRBD2 (6 bases each). V lost 4 bases and J 6 bases, leaving 23 bases between the germline ends. The CDR3 extends over 17 amino acids. Germline CDR1 LNHDA, CDR2 SQIVND (reference sequence). CDR3 sequence (DNA): TGTGCCAGTAGTAACCCCGTTTGGGGGGCTGCGGGGGATACGCAGTATTTT. This gives the protein CASSNPVWGAAGDTQYF.

The V and J genes are TRBV7-9 and TRBJ2-7; either TRBD1 or TRBD2 may supply D (7 bases each). Germline assignment: CDR1 SEHNR and CDR2 FQNEAQ (reference sequence). The ends were cut back, 5 bases at V and 4 bases at J, with 18 bases in the middle. This CDR3 contains 15 residues. The CDR3 nucleotides are TGTGCCAGCAGCCCGGGTGGTCAGGGGGGGTACGAGCAGTACTTC. It encodes CASSPGGQGGYEQYF. Based on the CDR3 plus reference TRBV7-9 and TRBJ2-7, the full variable domain is DTGVSQNPRHKITKRGQNVTFRCDPISEHNRLYWYRQTLGQGPEFLTYFQNEAQLEKSRLLSDRFSAERPKGSFSTLEIQRTEQGDSAMYLCASSPGGQGGYEQYFGPGTRLTVT.

V gene TRBV11-2 combines with J gene TRBJ2-7; D is perhaps TRBD1 (6 bases). V lost 4 bases to trimming and J lost 5 bases, with 21 bases between them. Germline loops: CDR1 SGHAT, CDR2 FQNNGV. CDR3 length: 16 amino acids. Written as DNA, the CDR3 is TGTGCCAGCAGCTCAAGGCCTGCAGGGGCCGGGGACGAGCAGTACTTC. Translated: CASSSRPAGAGDEQYF.

The chain joins TRBV12-3 or TRBV12-4 to TRBJ1-3; D is undetermined. CDR3 length: 13 residues. Trimming cost V 3 bases and J 4 bases, with 7 bases left between them. CDR3 in DNA: TGTGCCAGCAGTTTGACTCAAGGAAACACCATATATTTT. Translation gives CASSLTQGNTIYF.

This clone was picked up a small number of times. V gene TRBV6-5 combines with J gene TRBJ2-1; weak D call: TRBD1 (6 bases). The germline gives CDR1 MNHEY, CDR2 SVGAGI. The CDR3 spans 12 residues. Trimming took 7 bases from V and 12 from J, leaving 16 bases between them. CDR3 in DNA: TGTGCCAGCACCCCGGACAGCCGAGTGCAGTTCTTC. As protein: CASTPDSRVQFF.

This clone has only one observation. This chain uses TRBV6-1 with TRBJ1-1; TRBD1 matches at 7 bases. V shed 5 bases and J 1 base; nucleotides not matched to a gene: 7. The CDR3 is 15 amino acids. From germline, CDR1 is MNHNS and CDR2 SASEGT. CDR3 region: CASSSQGRGNTEAFF. The CDR3 DNA sequence: TGTGCCAGCAGTTCACAGGGGAGGGGGAACACTGAAGCTTTCTTT.

This rearrangement joins TRBV6-5 to TRBJ1-2; D uncertain. This CDR3 spans 15 amino acids. Trimming took off 6 bases at V and 0 bases at J, with 14 bases between the two ends. Germline-derived CDR1 and CDR2 are MNHEY and SVGAGI. For the CDR3, the DNA is TGTGCCAGCAGAGATCAAAGACGATCTAACTATGGCTACACCTTC. As protein: CASRDQRRSNYGYTF.

This clone came up once. The rearrangement uses TRBV2 and TRBJ1-4; D is uncertain. Germline loops: CDR1 SNHLY, CDR2 FYNNEI. The CDR3 totals 15 residues. V was clipped by 6 bases and J by 8 bases, with 19 bases between them. The CDR3 DNA sequence: TGTGCCAGCAGGGACCGGGCCCAACGGTACGAAAAACTGTTTTTT. Protein product: CASRDRAQRYEKLFF.

The chain joins TRBV2 to TRBJ1-1; possibly TRBD1 for D (5 bases). The CDR3 covers 13 residues. V shed 4 bases and J shed 1 base, with 7 bases lying between them. Germline CDR1 reads SNHLY; CDR2 reads FYNNEI. This chain's CDR3 is CASSAGSNTEAFF. The CDR3 DNA reads TGTGCCAGCAGTGCAGGGTCGAACACTGAAGCTTTCTTT.

Remarks on this clone: Germline and junction disagree at one end, which may indicate a read error. The chain couples TRBV14 to TRBJ1-2, with D possibly matching TRBD1 (6 bases). The CDR3 totals 11 residues. The V gene's germline CDR1 is SGHDN and CDR2 FVKESK. This CDR3 reads CASSRQAGCPF. The CDR3, as DNA: TGTGCCAGCAGCCGACAGGCGGGGTGCCCCTTC.

This sequence joins TRBV7-9 and TRBJ2-3; TRBD1 matches at 7 bases. The germline V gene encodes CDR1 SEHNR and CDR2 FQNEAQ (reference sequence). The CDR3 length is 13 residues. For the CDR3, the DNA is TGTGTGACGTGGGGACAGAGCACAGATACGCAGTATTTT. It translates to CVTWGQSTDTQYF.

The J gene is TRBJ1-2, the V gene TRBV29-1, with D tentatively TRBD1 (5 bases). CDR1 SQVTM and CDR2 ANQGSEA come from the germline V gene. V lost 7 bases, J lost 8 bases, and 17 bases lay in between. CDR3 length: 12 amino acids. CDR3 in amino acids: CSAGIGVDGYTF. The CDR3, as DNA: TGCAGCGCGGGAATAGGGGTGGACGGCTACACCTTC.

This rearrangement joins TRBV4-3 to TRBJ1-1; D gene unclear. The CDR3 consists of 14 residues. The V end lost 2 bases, the J end lost 6 bases, and 13 bases lay between the germline ends. Germline assignment: CDR1 LGHNA and CDR2 YSLEER. The CDR3 coding sequence is TGCGCCAGCAGCCAAAGTACGAGCGCGCCTGAAGCTTTCTTT. Translating it yields CASSQSTSAPEAFF.

The rearrangement joins TRBV19 to TRBJ1-2; D is unresolved. Germline-derived CDR1 and CDR2 are LNHDA and SQIVND (reference sequence). This CDR3 comprises 13 residues. V dropped 7 bases and J dropped 1 base, with 10 bases sitting between them. The CDR3: CASTRRGNYGYTF. CDR3 coding DNA: TGTGCCAGTACCCGACGAGGTAACTATGGCTACACCTTC.

The chain recombines TRBV19 with TRBJ1-2; D is unresolved. The CDR3 covers 13 residues. V lost 5 bases and J lost 0, with 7 bases in between. Germline V gene lookup returns CDR1 LNHDA and CDR2 SQIVND (reference sequence). For the CDR3, the DNA is TGTGCCAGTAGTGCGGGGTCTAACTATGGCTACACCTTC. As protein: CASSAGSNYGYTF.

The chain links TRBV18 to TRBJ1-1; D is perhaps TRBD1 (6 bases). Germline CDR1 KGHSH, CDR2 LQKENI. This CDR3 comprises 15 residues. V was shortened by 3 bases and J by 1 base, with 12 bases between the two germline ends. CDR3 DNA: TGTGCCAGCTCACCTTTCGGACAGACGAACACTGAAGCTTTCTTT. This gives the protein CASSPFGQTNTEAFF.

Comments on this clone: The DNA is omitted, as the CDR3 cannot be located on it reliably, and the CDR3 follows TCRdb's listing. The chain is built from TRBV6-5 and TRBJ1-3; the table's D call, TRBD1, has no DNA check behind it. The CDR3 is 15 amino acids long, termini counted. Germline V gene lookup returns CDR1 MNHEY and CDR2 SVGAGI. The CDR3 sequence: CASSSSPGQGNTIYF.

This clone has only one observation. The rearrangement joins TRBV6-5 to TRBJ1-1, with D hard to call. Looked up from germline, CDR1 is MNHEY and CDR2 is SVGAGI. V lost 8 bases and J lost 1, with 11 bases in between. The CDR3 loop spans 13 amino acids. This chain's CDR3 is CASRNSENTEAFF. The CDR3 nucleotides read TGTGCCAGCCGGAACTCAGAGAACACTGAAGCTTTCTTT.

This clone was observed a handful of times. The rearrangement joins TRBV10-1 to TRBJ1-1, with no clear D. Trimming removed 9 bases from V and 1 base from J, with 9 bases in between. In germline, CDR1 is WNHNN, CDR2 SYGVQD (reference sequence). This CDR3 has 12 amino acids. This CDR3 reads CASHGRNTEAFF. The CDR3 nucleotides are TGCGCCAGTCATGGGCGGAACACTGAAGCTTTCTTT.

The rearrangement uses TRBV4-2 and TRBJ1-6; D might be TRBD1 (5 bases). Trimming pared 2 bases from V and 8 bases from J, leaving 16 bases between. Germline V gene data show CDR1 as LGHNA and CDR2 as YNFKEQ. The length of the CDR3 is 16 residues. Here the CDR3 DNA reads TGTGCCAGCAGCCAAAGGGGAGGTCAGCGAGATTCACCCCTCCACTTT. Translated: CASSQRGGQRDSPLHF.

This rearrangement joins TRBV3-1 (or the pseudogene TRBV3-2) to TRBJ2-1; 8 bases align to TRBD2. The CDR3 is 15 amino acids. Germline CDR1 and CDR2: LGHDT and YNNKEL (reference sequence). The V and J ends lost 1 base and 5 bases, in that order; junction bases with no gene match: 4. In DNA, the CDR3 is TGTGCCAGCAGCCAAGTAGCGGGGAGACACAATGAGCAGTTCTTC. Translating gives CASSQVAGRHNEQFF.